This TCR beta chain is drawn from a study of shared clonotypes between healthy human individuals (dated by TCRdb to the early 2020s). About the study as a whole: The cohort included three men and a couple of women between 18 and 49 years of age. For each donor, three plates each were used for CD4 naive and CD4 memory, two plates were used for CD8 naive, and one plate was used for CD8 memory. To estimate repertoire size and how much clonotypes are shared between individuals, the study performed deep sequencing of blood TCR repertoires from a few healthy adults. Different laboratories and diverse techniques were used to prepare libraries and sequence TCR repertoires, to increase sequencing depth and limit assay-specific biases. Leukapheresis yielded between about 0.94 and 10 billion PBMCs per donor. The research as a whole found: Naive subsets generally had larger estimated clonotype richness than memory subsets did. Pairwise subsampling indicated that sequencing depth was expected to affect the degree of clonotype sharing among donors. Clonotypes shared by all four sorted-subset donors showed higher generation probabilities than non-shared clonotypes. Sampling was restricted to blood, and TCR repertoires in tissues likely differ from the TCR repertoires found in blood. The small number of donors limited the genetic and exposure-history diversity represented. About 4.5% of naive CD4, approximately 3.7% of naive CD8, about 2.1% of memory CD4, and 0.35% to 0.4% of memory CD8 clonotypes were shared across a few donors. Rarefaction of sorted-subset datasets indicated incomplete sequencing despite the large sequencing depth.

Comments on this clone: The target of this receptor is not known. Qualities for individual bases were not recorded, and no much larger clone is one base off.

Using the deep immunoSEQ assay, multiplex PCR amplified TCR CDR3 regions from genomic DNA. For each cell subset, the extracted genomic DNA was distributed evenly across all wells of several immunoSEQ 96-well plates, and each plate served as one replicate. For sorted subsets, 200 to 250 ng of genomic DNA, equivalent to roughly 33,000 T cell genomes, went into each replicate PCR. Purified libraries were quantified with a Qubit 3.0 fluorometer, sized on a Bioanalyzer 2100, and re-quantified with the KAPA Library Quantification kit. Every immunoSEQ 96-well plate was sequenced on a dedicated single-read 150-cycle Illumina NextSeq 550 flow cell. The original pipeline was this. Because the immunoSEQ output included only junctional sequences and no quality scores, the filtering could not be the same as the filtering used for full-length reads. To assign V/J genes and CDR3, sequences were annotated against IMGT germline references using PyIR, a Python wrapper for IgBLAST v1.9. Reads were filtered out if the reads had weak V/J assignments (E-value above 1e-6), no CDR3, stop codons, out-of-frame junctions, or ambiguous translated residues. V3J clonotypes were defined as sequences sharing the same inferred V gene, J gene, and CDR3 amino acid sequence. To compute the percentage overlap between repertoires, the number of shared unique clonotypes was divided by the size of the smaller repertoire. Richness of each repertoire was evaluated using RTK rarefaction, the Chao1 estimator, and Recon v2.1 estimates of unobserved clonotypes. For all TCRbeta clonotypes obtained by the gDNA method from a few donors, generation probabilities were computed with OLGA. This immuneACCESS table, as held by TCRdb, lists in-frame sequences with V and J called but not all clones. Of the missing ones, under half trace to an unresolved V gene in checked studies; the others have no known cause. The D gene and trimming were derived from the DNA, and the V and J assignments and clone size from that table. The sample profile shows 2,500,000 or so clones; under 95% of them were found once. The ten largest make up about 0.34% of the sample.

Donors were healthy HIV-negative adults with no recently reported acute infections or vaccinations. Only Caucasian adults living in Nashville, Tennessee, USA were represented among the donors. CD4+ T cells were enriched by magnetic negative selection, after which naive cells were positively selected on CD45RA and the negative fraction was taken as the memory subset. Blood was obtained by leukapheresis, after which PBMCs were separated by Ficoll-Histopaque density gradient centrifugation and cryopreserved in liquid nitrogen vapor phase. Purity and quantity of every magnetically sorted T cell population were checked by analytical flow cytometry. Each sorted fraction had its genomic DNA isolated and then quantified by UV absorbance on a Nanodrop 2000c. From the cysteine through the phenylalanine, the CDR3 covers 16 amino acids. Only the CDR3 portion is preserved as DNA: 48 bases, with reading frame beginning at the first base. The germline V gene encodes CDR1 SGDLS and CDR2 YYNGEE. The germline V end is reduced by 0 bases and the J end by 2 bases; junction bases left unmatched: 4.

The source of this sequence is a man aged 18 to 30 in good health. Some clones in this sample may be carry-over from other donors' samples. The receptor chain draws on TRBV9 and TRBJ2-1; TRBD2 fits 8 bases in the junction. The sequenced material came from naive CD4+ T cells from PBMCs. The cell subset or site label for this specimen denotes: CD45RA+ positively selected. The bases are TGTGCCAGCAGCGTAGCTACCGGGAGGGCCTACAATGAGCAGTTCTTC. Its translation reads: CASSVATGRAYNEQFF.